This T cell receptor beta chain is from a study of shared clonotypes between healthy human individuals. Whole-study findings and limits: Across subsets, estimated richness was generally greater for naive than for memory populations.

This clone was seen more than once but under ten times. Its antigen is as yet unknown. V lost 3 bases and J lost 2, with 5 bases in between. The length of the CDR3 is 12 residues. The V gene's germline CDR1 is SGHTS and CDR2 YDEGEE. The study ran the assay at deep level. Several immunoSEQ plates received, in even portions, the genomic DNA of each subset. For sorted subsets, roughly 200 ng DNA per replicate equaled about 30,000 T cell genomes. Produced via immunoSEQ multiplex PCR; TCRdb's table is partial and in-frame only. The data contain 950,000 to 1,200,000 clones, roughly 80% of them singletons. V is TRBV5-8 and J is TRBJ1-2; the D is unclear. The sequence came from a man aged 18-30 years in good health. Some clones in this sample may be carry-over from other donors' samples. Sequencing was done on a sample of memory CD4+ T cells from PBMCs. This sample's subset: CD45RA-negative fraction. CDR3 loop: CASSSRNYGYTF. The CDR3 DNA reads as TGTGCCAGCAGCTCTCGGAACTATGGCTACACCTTC.